The 9 T cell receptor beta chains reported below all come from one sample, sequenced in a study of T cells after posttransplantation cyclophosphamide. Here immunoSEQ multiplex PCR was the method, and the copy in TCRdb shows in-frame clones only, minus some. The specimen has about 37,000 clones, none found just once. Sequencing was done on a sample of PBMCs. The receptor set was obtained from a man between 25 and 39 years old in good health and a related stem cell transplant donor.

This clone was found many times. The rearrangement joins TRBV6-2 or TRBV6-3 to TRBJ2-7, with D possibly matching TRBD2 (6 bases). The V and J ends lost 7 bases and 3 bases respectively, with 10 bases between them. This CDR3 contains 12 residues. Germline V lookup: CDR1 MNHEY, CDR2 SVGEGT. CDR3 sequence (DNA): TGTGCCAGCAAAGGAGGGGTCTACGAGCAGTACTTC. As protein: CASKGGVYEQYF.

The sample holds many counts of this clone. The CDR3 sequence is CASTPRGTEAFF. CDR3 sequence (DNA): TGTGCCAGCACCCCAAGGGGGACTGAAGCTTTCTTT. This sequence joins TRBV6-6 and TRBJ1-1; maybe TRBD1 (6 bases). The CDR3 loop spans 12 amino acids. Trimming took off 7 bases at V and 5 bases at J, with 11 bases between the two ends. Germline V CDR1 and CDR2: MNHNY, SVGAGI (reference sequence).

This clone was counted only a few times. J is TRBJ2-2 and V is TRBV6-5; D ambiguous. Germline V gene data show CDR1 as MNHEY and CDR2 as SVGAGI. This CDR3 is 12 amino acids long. Trimming took off 7 bases at V and 5 bases at J, with 8 bases between the two ends. The CDR3 DNA follows: TGTGCCAGCAAGGGCGTAACCGGGGAGCTGTTTTTT. It specifies CASKGVTGELFF.

The chain carries TRBV9 and TRBJ1-2; TRBD1 is a possible D gene (6 bases). This CDR3 is built from 15 residues. V shed 0 bases and J shed 2 bases, with 11 bases lying between them. The germline V gene has CDR1 SGDLS and CDR2 YYNGEE. Here the CDR3 reads CASSVDGGRNYGYTF. The DNA of the CDR3 is TGTGCCAGCAGCGTAGACGGGGGGCGGAACTATGGCTACACCTTC.

This clone showed up just a few times. The rearrangement links TRBV5-1 to TRBJ2-7; TRBD1 matches 8 bases. Trimming at V came to 9 bases and at J to 3 bases, leaving 11 bases not matched to a gene. Germline CDR1 is SGHRS and CDR2 is YFSETQ. The CDR3 is 14 amino acids. The CDR3 DNA reads as TGCGCCACCTCCCGGACAGGGAGTGACTACGAGCAGTACTTC. Amino acid sequence: CATSRTGSDYEQYF.

This clone was observed many times. The CDR3 DNA follows: TGTGCCAGCAGCCCCTTACGGGGGAAAGGCAATCAGCCCCAGCATTTT. Protein: CASSPLRGKGNQPQHF. This rearrangement joins TRBV7-9 to TRBJ1-5, with a weak D call TRBD1 (5 bases). The germline CDR1 and CDR2 sequences are SEHNR and FQNEAQ (reference sequence). V lost 5 bases and J lost 2, with 16 bases in between. This CDR3 is 16 amino acids long.

This clone showed up many times. The chain recombines TRBV7-8 with TRBJ2-7; D is ambiguous. This CDR3 has 13 residues. Trimming removed 2 bases at V and 2 bases at J, with 7 bases between. Germline loops: CDR1 SGHVS, CDR2 FQNEAQ. The DNA of the CDR3 is TGTGCCAGCAGCTTACTAGTAACCTACGAGCAGTACTTC. Translating gives CASSLLVTYEQYF. Together with reference TRBV7-8 and TRBJ2-7, the CDR3 gives the full variable domain: GAGVSQSPRYKVAKRGQDVALRCDPISGHVSLFWYQQALGQGPEFLTYFQNEAQLDKSGLPSDRFFAERPEGSVSTLKIQRTQQEDSAVYLCASSLLVTYEQYFGPGTRLTVT.

This clone was picked up a small number of times. This chain joins TRBV6-1 and TRBJ1-5; TRBD1 is a possible D gene (5 bases). The V end was cut by 6 bases, the J end by 7 bases, with 19 bases between. The CDR3 has 15 amino acids. Per the germline V gene, CDR1 is MNHNS and CDR2 is SASEGT. DNA of the CDR3: TGTGCCAGCAGAACAGCTAGGGGCGACGGGCAGCCCCAGCATTTT. Protein sequence: CASRTARGDGQPQHF.

This clone has a count of ten or more. The chain has TRBV4-3 and TRBJ2-3; D may be TRBD2 (7 bases). From germline, CDR1 is LGHNA and CDR2 YSLEER. The ends were cut back, 0 bases at V and 1 base at J, with 11 bases in the middle. The CDR3 loop spans 16 amino acids. This chain's CDR3 is CASSQDRGAGTDTQYF. The CDR3, as DNA: TGCGCCAGCAGCCAAGATCGGGGGGCGGGCACAGATACGCAGTATTTT.